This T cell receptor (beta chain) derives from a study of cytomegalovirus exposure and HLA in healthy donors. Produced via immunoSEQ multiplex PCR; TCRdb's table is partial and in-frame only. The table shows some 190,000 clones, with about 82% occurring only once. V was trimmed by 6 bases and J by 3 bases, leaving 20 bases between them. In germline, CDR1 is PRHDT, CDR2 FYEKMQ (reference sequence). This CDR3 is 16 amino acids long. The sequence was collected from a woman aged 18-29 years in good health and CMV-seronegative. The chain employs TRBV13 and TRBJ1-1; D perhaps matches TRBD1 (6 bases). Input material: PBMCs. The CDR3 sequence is CASSREKQGWDTEAFF. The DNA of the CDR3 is TGTGCCAGCAGTAGGGAAAAACAGGGTTGGGACACTGAAGCTTTCTTT.